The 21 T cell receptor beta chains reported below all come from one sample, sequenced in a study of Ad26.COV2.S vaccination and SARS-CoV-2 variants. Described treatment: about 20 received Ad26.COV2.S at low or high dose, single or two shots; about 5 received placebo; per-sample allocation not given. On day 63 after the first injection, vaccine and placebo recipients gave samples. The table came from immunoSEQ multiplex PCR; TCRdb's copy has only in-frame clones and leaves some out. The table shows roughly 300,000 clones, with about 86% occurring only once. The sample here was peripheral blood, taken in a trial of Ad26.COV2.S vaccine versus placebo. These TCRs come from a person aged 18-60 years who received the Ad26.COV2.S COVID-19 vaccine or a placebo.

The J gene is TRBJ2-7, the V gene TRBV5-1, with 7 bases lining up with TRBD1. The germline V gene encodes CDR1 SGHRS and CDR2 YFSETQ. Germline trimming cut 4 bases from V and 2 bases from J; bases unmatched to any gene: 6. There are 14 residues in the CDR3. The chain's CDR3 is CASSPPGQPYEQYF. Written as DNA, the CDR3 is TGCGCCAGCAGCCCGCCGGGACAGCCCTACGAGCAGTACTTC.

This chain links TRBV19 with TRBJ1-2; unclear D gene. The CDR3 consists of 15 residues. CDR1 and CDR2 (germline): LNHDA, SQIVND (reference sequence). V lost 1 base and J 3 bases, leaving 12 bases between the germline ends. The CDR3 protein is CASSIGQTTDYGYTF. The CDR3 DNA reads TGTGCCAGTAGTATAGGGCAGACGACGGACTATGGCTACACCTTC.

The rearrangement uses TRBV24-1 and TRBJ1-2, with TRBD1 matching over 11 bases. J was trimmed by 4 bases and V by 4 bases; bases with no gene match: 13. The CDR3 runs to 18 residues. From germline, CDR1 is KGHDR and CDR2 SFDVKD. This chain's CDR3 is CATSDSQRGTGGPYGYTF. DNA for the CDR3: TGTGCCACCAGTGACAGCCAGCGGGGGACAGGGGGGCCCTATGGCTACACCTTC.

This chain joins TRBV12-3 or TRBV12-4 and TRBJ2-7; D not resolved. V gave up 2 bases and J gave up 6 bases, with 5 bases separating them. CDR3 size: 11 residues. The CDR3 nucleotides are TGTGCCAGCAGTTTAAGGGTCGAGCAGTACTTC. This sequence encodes CASSLRVEQYF.

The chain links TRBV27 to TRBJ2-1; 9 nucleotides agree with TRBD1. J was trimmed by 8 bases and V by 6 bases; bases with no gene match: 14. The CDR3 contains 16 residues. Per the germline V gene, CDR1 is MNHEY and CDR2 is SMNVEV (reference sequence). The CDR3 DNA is TGTGCCAGCAGATTGTGGACAGGGGTGGGAGGGCATGAGCAGTTCTTC. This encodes CASRLWTGVGGHEQFF.

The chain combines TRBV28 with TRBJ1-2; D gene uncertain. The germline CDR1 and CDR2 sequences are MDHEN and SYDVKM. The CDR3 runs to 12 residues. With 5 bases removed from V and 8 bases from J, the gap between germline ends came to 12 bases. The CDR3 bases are TGTGCCAGCAGTCCTCTCCCGGGAGGCTACACCTTC. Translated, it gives CASSPLPGGYTF.

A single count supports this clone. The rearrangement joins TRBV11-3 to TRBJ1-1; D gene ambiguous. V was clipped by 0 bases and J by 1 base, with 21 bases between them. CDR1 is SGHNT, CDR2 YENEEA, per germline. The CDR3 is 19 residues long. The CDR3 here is CASSLEVEVGQLWNTEAFF. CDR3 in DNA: TGTGCCAGCAGCTTAGAGGTAGAAGTCGGCCAACTATGGAACACTGAAGCTTTCTTT.

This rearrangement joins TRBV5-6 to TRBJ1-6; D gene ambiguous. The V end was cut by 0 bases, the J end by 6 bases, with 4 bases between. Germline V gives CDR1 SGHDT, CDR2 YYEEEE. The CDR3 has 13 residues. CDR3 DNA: TGTGCCAGCAGCTTGGCCTCTAATTCACCCCTCCACTTT. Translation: CASSLASNSPLHF.

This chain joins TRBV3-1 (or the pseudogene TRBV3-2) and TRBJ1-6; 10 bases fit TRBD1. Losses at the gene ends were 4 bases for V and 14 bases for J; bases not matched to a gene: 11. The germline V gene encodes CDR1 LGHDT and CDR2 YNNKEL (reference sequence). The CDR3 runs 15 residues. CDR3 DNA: TGTGCCAGCAGCCCACAGGCGACAGGGGGCTACGCCCTCCACTTT. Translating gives CASSPQATGGYALHF.

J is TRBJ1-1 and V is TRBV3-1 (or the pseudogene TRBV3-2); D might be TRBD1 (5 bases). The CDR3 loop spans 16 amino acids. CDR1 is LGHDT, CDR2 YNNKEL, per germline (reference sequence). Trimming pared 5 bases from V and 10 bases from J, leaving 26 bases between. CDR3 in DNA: TGTGCCAGCAGCGAAAGAGGGGCGCATCGTCTGGTTCCAGCTTTCTTT. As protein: CASSERGAHRLVPAFF.

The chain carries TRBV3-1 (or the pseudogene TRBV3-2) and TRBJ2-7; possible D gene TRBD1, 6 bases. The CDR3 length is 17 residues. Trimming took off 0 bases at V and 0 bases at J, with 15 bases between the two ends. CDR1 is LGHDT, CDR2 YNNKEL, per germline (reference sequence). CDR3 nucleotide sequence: TGTGCCAGCAGCCAAGATCAGGGGAAAGGTTACTCCTACGAGCAGTACTTC. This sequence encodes CASSQDQGKGYSYEQYF.

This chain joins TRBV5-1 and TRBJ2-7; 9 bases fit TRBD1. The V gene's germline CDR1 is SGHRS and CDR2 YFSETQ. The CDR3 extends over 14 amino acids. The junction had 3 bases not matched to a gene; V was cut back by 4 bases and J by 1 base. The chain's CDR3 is CASSAGQGSYEQYF. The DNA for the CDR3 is TGCGCCAGCAGCGCGGGACAGGGTTCCTACGAGCAGTACTTC.

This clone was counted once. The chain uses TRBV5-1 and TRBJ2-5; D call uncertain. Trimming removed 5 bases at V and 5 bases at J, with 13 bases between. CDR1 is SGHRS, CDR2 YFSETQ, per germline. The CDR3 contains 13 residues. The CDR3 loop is CASSWGGWETQYF. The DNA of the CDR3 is TGCGCCAGCAGTTGGGGTGGATGGGAGACCCAGTACTTC.

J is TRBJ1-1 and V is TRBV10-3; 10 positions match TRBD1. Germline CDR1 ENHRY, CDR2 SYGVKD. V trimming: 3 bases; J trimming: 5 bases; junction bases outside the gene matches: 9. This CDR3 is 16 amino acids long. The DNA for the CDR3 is TGTGCCATCAGTGAAGGGACAGGGGTAAGGGGGACTGAAGCTTTCTTT. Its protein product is CAISEGTGVRGTEAFF.

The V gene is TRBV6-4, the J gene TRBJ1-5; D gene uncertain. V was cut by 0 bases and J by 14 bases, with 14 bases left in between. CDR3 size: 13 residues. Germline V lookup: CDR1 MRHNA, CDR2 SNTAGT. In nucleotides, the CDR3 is TGTGCCAGCAGTGACTCCCCCGGGGAACTAAAGCATTTT. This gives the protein CASSDSPGELKHF.

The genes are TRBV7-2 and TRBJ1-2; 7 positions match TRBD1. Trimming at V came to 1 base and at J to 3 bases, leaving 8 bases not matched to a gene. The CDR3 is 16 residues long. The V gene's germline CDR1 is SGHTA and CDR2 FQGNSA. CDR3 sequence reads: CASSLDPGGNDYGYTF. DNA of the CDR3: TGTGCCAGCAGCTTAGATCCAGGGGGTAACGACTATGGCTACACCTTC.

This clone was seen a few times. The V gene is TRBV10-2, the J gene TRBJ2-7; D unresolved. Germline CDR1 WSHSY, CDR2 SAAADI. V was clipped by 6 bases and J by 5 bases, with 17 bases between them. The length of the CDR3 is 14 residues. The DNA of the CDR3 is TGCGCCAGCAGAAAGGGCGCAAGTCTCGACGAGCAGTACTTC. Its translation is CASRKGASLDEQYF.

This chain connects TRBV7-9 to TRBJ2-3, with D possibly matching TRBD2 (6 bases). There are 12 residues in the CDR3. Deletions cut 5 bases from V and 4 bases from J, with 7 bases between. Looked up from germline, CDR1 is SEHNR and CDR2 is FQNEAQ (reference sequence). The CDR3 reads CASSPGADTQYF. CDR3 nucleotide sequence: TGTGCCAGCAGCCCGGGGGCAGATACGCAGTATTTT.

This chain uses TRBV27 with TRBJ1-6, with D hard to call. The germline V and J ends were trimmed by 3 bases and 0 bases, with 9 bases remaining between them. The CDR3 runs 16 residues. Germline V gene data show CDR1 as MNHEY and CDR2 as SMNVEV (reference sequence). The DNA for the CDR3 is TGTGCCAGCAGTTTTCAAGGATTCTCCTATAATTCACCCCTCCACTTT. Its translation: CASSFQGFSYNSPLHF.

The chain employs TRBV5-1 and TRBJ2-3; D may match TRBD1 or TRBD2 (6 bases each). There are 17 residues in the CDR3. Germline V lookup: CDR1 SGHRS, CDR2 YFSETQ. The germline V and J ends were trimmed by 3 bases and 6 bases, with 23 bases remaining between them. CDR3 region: CASSSEGGAGVSDTQYF. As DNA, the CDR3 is TGCGCCAGCAGCTCCGAGGGGGGCGCCGGAGTATCGGATACGCAGTATTTT.

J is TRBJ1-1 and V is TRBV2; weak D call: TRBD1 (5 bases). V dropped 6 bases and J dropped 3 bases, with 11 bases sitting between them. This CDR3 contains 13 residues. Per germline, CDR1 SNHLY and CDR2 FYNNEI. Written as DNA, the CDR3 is TGTGCCAGCAGCAGGACAAGGGACACTGAAGCTTTCTTT. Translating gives CASSRTRDTEAFF.